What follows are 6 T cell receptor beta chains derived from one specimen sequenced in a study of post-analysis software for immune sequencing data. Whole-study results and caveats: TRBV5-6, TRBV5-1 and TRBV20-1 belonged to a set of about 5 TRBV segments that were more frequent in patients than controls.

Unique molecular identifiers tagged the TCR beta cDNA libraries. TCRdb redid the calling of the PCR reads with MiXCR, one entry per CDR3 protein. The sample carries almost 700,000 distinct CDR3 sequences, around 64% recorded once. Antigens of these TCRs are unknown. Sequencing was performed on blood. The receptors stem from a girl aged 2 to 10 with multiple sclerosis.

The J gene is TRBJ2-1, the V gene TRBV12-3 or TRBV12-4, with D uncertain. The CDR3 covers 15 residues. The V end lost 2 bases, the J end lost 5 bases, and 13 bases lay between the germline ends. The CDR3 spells CASSLIELRDNEQFF. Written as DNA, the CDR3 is TGTGCCAGCAGTTTAATCGAACTCCGGGACAATGAGCAGTTCTTC.

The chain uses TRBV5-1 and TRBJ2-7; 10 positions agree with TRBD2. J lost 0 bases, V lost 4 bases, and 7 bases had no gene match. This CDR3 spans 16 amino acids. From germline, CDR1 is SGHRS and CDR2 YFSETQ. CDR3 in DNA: TGCGCCAGCAGCGGGGGACTAGCGCACATCTCCTACGAGCAGTACTTC. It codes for CASSGGLAHISYEQYF.

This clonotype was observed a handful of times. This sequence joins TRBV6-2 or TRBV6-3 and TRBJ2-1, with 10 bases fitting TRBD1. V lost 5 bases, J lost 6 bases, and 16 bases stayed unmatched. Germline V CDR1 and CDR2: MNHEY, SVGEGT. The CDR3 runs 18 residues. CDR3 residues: CASSRRDRGVKAFNEQFF. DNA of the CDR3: TGTGCCAGCAGTCGCCGGGACAGGGGAGTAAAAGCTTTCAATGAGCAGTTCTTC.

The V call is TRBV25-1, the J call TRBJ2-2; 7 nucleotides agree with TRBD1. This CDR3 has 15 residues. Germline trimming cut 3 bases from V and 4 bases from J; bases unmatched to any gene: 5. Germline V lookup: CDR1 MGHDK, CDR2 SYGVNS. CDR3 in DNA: TGTGCCAGCAGTGACCCGACAGGGCCCACCGGGGAGCTGTTTTTT. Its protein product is CASSDPTGPTGELFF.

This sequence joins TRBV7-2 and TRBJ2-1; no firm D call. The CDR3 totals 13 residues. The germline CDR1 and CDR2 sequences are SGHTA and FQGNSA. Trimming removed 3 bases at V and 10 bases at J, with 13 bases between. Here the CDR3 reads CASSFDWSNEQFF. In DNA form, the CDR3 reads TGTGCCAGCAGCTTCGATTGGTCCAACGAGCAGTTCTTC. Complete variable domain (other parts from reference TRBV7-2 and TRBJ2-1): GAGVSQSPSNKVTEKGKDVELRCDPISGHTALYWYRQSLGQGLEFLIYFQGNSAPDKSGLPSDRFSAERTGGSVSTLTIQRTQQEDSAVYLCASSFDWSNEQFFGPGTRLTVL.

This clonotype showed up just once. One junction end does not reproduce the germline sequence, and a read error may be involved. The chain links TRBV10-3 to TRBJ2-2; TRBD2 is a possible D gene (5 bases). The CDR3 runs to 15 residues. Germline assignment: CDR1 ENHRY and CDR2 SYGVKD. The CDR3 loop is CATSVRGGDTGELFF. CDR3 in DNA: TGTGCCACCAGTGTAAGAGGAGGCGACACCGGGGAGCTGTTTTTT.